At least ten counts were recorded for the clone carrying this T cell receptor (beta chain). This sample was taken from a study of CD4 and CD8 cells across lung adenocarcinoma regions. The patients had localized lung adenocarcinoma, a non-small cell subtype. TCRdb processed the PCR reads anew with MiXCR; each CDR3 protein has one entry. The sample has fewer than 10,000 distinct CDR3 sequences, nearly 55% seen once. The CDR3 totals 14 residues. The ends were cut back, 9 bases at V and 11 bases at J, with 22 bases in the middle. Germline V CDR1 and CDR2: MNHNS, SASEGT. What was sequenced was CD8+ T cells from the center of a lung tumor. The TCR sequence derives from a female donor with lung adenocarcinoma. The CD4 and CD8 labels of this study may be unreliable. This chain uses TRBV6-1 with TRBJ1-4, with D maybe TRBD1 (6 bases). CDR3 bases: TGTGCCAGTAACACGAGGGGGGACCCAGGGAAACTGTTTTTT. Protein sequence: CASNTRGDPGKLFF.